This T cell receptor beta chain comes out of a study of blood T cell repertoires in COVID-19 (TCRdb year 2020). About the study as a whole: Collaborator samples came from the United States, Italy and Spain and covered acute and convalescent phases of COVID-19. The prospective study material was composed of cDNA or gDNA derived from T cells, B-cell-depleted T cells, or PBMCs. Deeply sampled blood TCRbeta repertoires from subjects exposed to, actively infected with, or recovered from COVID-19 were included in the dataset. The repertoires were released in a freely available public database intended as a resource for research on the immune response to SARS-CoV-2. The samples were drawn from two sources: the first 160 participants of the ongoing ImmuneRACE study, and 1,000 to 1,500 subjects contributed by 6 global collaborators. Nearly every sample came with metadata listing a de-identified subject ID, COVID-19 status, age in years and sex. Where available, HLA class I and class II types were taken from metadata supplied by the sample provider and were not determined by assay-based typing.

General study outcomes and caveats: The quantity of clinical and demographic metadata differed by source and by participant and was supplied without curation.

TCRbeta CDR3 regions were amplified from genomic DNA by means of the immunoSEQ Assay, a bias-controlled multiplex PCR. Turning to the authors' computational methods: Within the assay, amplification of reference gene primers was used to estimate how many nucleated cells each sample contained. Sequence reads were collapsed and filtered to measure the absolute abundance of every unique TCRbeta CDR3 rearrangement. For each sample, productive Simpson clonality was calculated as the square root of Simpson's diversity index over productive rearrangements. Not all clones reach the TCRdb copy of this immuneACCESS table, which keeps in-frame sequences only. Checked studies attribute under half of the gap to unresolved V genes and leave the rest unexplained. The D gene and trimming were derived from the DNA, and the V and J assignments and clone size from that table. The sample profile shows around 150,000 clones; approximately 73% of them were found once. The ten biggest clones cover roughly 3.5% of the sample.

Whole blood was collected in K2EDTA tubes by collaborating institutions according to the institutions' own protocols. Collaborator samples were shipped for TCRbeta analysis as frozen whole blood, isolated PBMCs, or DNA extracted from either sample type. The CDR3 sequence holds 16 residues, the cysteine and phenylalanine included. CDR3 DNA only is kept here, 48 bases in frame from base 1. Via the germline V gene (reference sequence), CDR1 is MNHEY and CDR2 SMNVEV. On this clone: It has no known antigen specificity. An end of the junction does not agree with germline; a read error may underlie this.

This chain is built from TRBV27 and TRBJ1-1, and TRBD1 aligns with 8 junction nucleotides. The sequence was collected from a woman older than 75 with acute or convalescent COVID-19. The sequenced sample was peripheral blood. The CDR3 in this case is CASSISTGVWNTEAFF. DNA sequence: TGTGCCAGCAGTATATCGACAGGGGTATGGAACACTGAAGCTTTCTTT.